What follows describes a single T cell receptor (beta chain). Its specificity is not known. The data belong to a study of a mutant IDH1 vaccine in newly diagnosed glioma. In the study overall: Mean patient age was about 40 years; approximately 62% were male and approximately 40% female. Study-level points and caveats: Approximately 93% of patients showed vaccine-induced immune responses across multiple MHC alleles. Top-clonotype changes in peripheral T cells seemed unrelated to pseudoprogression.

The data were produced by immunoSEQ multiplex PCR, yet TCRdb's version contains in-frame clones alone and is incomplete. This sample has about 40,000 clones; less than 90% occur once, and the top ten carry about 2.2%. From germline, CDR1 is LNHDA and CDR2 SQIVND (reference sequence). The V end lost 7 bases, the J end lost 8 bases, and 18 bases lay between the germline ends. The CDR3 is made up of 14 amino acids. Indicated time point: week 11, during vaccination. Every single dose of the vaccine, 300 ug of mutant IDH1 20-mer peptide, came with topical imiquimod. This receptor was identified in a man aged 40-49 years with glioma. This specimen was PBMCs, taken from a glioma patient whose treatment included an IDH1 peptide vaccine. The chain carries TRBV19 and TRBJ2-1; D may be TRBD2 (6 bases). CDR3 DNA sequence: TGTGCCAGTAAGGCACTAGCCCAAGTCCATGAGCAGTTCTTC. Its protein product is CASKALAQVHEQFF.